Described below is a single T cell receptor (beta chain) sequence and its context. Germline lookup yields CDR1 MNHNY and CDR2 SVGAGI (reference sequence). After removal of 4 bases from V and 2 bases from J, the junction contained 7 bases not matched to a gene. This CDR3 region has 16 residues. The sample comes from a study of T cell changes during pregnancy in multiple sclerosis. Here immunoSEQ multiplex PCR was the method, and the copy in TCRdb shows in-frame clones only, minus some. This sample has roughly 110,000 clones, with roughly nine tenths found just once. The sample was peripheral blood, taken before pregnancy. The chain carries TRBV6-6 and TRBJ1-2, with 10 bases identical to TRBD1. This TCR was recovered from a female donor with multiple sclerosis, enrolled in a pregnancy study. The CDR3 nucleotides are TGTGCCAGCAGTTCCCTACGACAGGGGGCCAACTATGGCTACACCTTC. Translation: CASSSLRQGANYGYTF.